This T cell receptor beta chain appears in the sequencing data of a study of T cell responses to AZD1222 COVID-19 vaccine. Details on this clone: No antigen is known for it.

Study-level results: AZD1222 recipients seropositive at baseline numbered only 6 or 7. No day 14 peak samples; only post-peak repertoires were characterized. Donors, mostly white British, included more females; clonal diversity was possibly underestimated.

The repertoire was sequenced with immunoSEQ multiplex PCR; TCRdb's copy has only in-frame clones and lacks some. In the table there are about 180,000 clones, 90% of which are singletons. The CDR3 contains 19 residues. J gave up 1 base and V 5 bases, and 17 bases lay outside the gene matches. CDR1 and CDR2 (germline): SGHTA, FQGNSA. The chain employs TRBV7-2 and TRBJ1-2, with 9 bases that match TRBD1. The sequencing here drew on peripheral blood, taken on day 0 of AZD1222 vaccination. The origin of this receptor is an adult in good health. The CDR3 DNA reads TGTGCCAGCAGCCTCTCATGGACAGGGGCTGGTATTGGTAACTATGGCTACACCTTC. Amino acids: CASSLSWTGAGIGNYGYTF.